Listed below are T cell receptor beta chains from one sample, sequenced in a study of breast tumors, draining lymph nodes, adjacent tissues. One entry per CDR3 protein results from TCRdb running MiXCR on the multiplex PCR reads. The data show over 150,000 distinct CDR3 sequences, roughly 30% seen once. Sequencing input: axillary lymph node tissue. These receptors were taken from a female donor with breast cancer. Some clones in this sample may be carry-over from other donors' samples. Both conserved end residues are part of each CDR3. The D gene is left open where the match is weak. Size is stated for part of the rows, as once, few or many counts, or as a class when the clone is expanded.

NA,many,TRBV20-1,TRBJ2-3,TGCAGTGCTAGAGATGACCAACCCCCCTACGTCGGTGATACGCAGTATTTT,CSARDDQPPYVGDTQYF
TRBD2,many,TRBV7-3,TRBJ2-6,TGTGCCAGCAGCTCTTCCGGGGAGGGCCCAACCAACCTCCTGACTTTC,CASSSSGEGPTNLLTF
TRBD1,NA,TRBV11-2,TRBJ1-1,TGTGCCAGCACCGTACAGGGGGGGACCACTGGAGCTTTCTTT,CASTVQGGTTGAFF
TRBD1,many,TRBV25-1,TRBJ2-5,TGTGCCACCCCCCCGGGACAGCAAGAGACCCAGTACTTC,CATPPGQQETQYF
NA,many,TRBV2,TRBJ2-1,TGTGCCAGTATGACAGCTGAGCAGTTCTTC,CASMTAEQFF
TRBD1,once,TRBV5-4,TRBJ2-7,TGTGCCAGCAGCCACAGGGGAAACGAGCAGTACTTC,CASSHRGNEQYF
NA,medium-sized,TRBV7-6,TRBJ2-2,TGTGCCAGCAGCTTATACAGCGGGGAGCTGTTTTTT,CASSLYSGELFF
NA,many,TRBV18,TRBJ1-4,TGTGCCAGCTCTGAGGGCAACCTCTTGGGTGAAAAACTGTTTTTT,CASSEGNLLGEKLFF
NA,NA,TRBV18,TRBJ1-6,TGTGCCAGCTCACCACAGGGGTCCCTCCACTTT,CASSPQGSLHF
NA,many,TRBV6-5,TRBJ1-2,TGTGCCAGCAGTAGGGGCTCTGGCTATGGCTACACCTTC,CASSRGSGYGYTF
NA,many,TRBV10-3,TRBJ1-3,TGTGCCATCAGTGACTCGGGCACCCGCTCTGGAAACACCATATATTTT,CAISDSGTRSGNTIYF
TRBD2,many,TRBV29-1,TRBJ2-1,TGCAGCGGGGGGGGAGCCCCCTACAATGAGCAGTTCTTC,CSGGGAPYNEQFF
NA,many,TRBV5-6,TRBJ2-5,TGTGCCAGCAGCTTTGGGGCAGGCCAAGAGACCCAGTACTTC,CASSFGAGQETQYF
TRBD1,NA,TRBV6-1,TRBJ1-1,TGCGCCAGCAGTGAATTTGAGGTCAGGGGGGTTCGTTGTGAAGCTTTCTTT,CASSEFEVRGVRCEAFF
TRBD2,many,TRBV5-4,TRBJ2-5,TGTGCCAGCAGCCCCGGGGGGGGAGAGACCCAGTACTTC,CASSPGGGETQYF
TRBD1,few,TRBV12-3/TRBV12-4,TRBJ1-1,TGTGCCAGCAGCGGGACAGGGAGGATGAACACTGAAGCTTTCTTT,CASSGTGRMNTEAFF
NA,few,TRBV18,TRBJ2-5,TGTGCCAGCTCACCCGGAGAAGAAGAGACCCAGTACTTC,CASSPGEEETQYF
NA,many,TRBV5-1,TRBJ2-3,TGCGCCAGCAGAATTGGAGACTCAAAAAGCACAGATACGCAGTATTTT,CASRIGDSKSTDTQYF
NA,many,TRBV6-1,TRBJ2-5,TGTGCCAGCAGGTTCGGGGGGCTCCAAGAGACCCAGTACTTC,CASRFGGLQETQYF
TRBD2,NA,TRBV5-1,TRBJ2-3,TGCGCCAGCAGCCAAGCAGCGGGAGGGCCGGAGACAGATACGCAGTATTTT,CASSQAAGGPETDTQYF
TRBD1,few,TRBV12-3/TRBV12-4,TRBJ1-1,TGTGCCAGCAGCAGGACAGGGTCTAAAGCTTTCTTT,CASSRTGSKAFF
TRBD1,many,TRBV27,TRBJ1-2,TGTGCCAGCAGTACACGAACAGGGGACTATGGCTACACCTTC,CASSTRTGDYGYTF
TRBD1,many,TRBV2,TRBJ2-2,TGTGCCAGCAGTGAACCTTCGGACAGGGAGAACACCGGGGAGCTGTTTTTT,CASSEPSDRENTGELFF
TRBD1,NA,TRBV19,TRBJ1-1,TGTGCCAGTAGTACTGATACACGAACAGGGGGCGAGATCGCGGAGGCTTTCTTT,CASSTDTRTGGEIAEAFF
TRBD1,NA,TRBV30,TRBJ1-1,TGTGCCTGGAGTGTAATAGGGGGCGAAGGCACTGAAGCTTTCTTT,CAWSVIGGEGTEAFF
TRBD1,many,TRBV7-6,TRBJ2-1,TGTGCCAGCAGCCCCGGCGCAGGGGGCTTGTATGAGCAGTTCTTC,CASSPGAGGLYEQFF
NA,NA,TRBV6-2/TRBV6-3,TRBJ2-5,TGTGCCAGCAGAGGAGTACGCGGGGGCGACCAAGAGACCCAGTACTTC,CASRGVRGGDQETQYF
TRBD2,many,TRBV20-1,TRBJ2-7,TGCAGAGCTAGACTAGCGGGAGGCTACGAGCAGTACTTC,CRARLAGGYEQYF
TRBD2,many,TRBV25-1,TRBJ2-7,TGTGCCAGCACCGGGACTAGCGGTTTCCCCTACGAGCAGTACTTC,CASTGTSGFPYEQYF
NA,many,TRBV9,TRBJ2-3,TGTGCCAGCAGCGTAGAGGTTACCACAGATACGCAGTATTTT,CASSVEVTTDTQYF
TRBD1,many,TRBV20-1,TRBJ1-2,TGCAGTGCAATTAACCAGGGGGGATATGGCTACACCTTC,CSAINQGGYGYTF
TRBD2,many,TRBV20-1,TRBJ2-7,TGCAGTGCTAGAGACCCCAGACTAGCGGGAGTAGGCGAGCAGTACTTC,CSARDPRLAGVGEQYF
NA,many,TRBV19,TRBJ2-1,TGTGCCAGTAGTATATTGACTGCCGGCAATGAGCAGTTCTTC,CASSILTAGNEQFF
TRBD2,NA,TRBV11-2,TRBJ2-3,TGTGCCAGCAGCGGACGGGGACTAGCAAGCACAGATACGCAGTATTTT,CASSGRGLASTDTQYF
TRBD1,NA,TRBV28,TRBJ2-7,TGTGCCAGCGTACCGGGACAGGGGGGCGAGCAGTACTTC,CASVPGQGGEQYF
NA,many,TRBV3-1,TRBJ1-2,TGTGCCAGCACCCAGTACGGGGATTTTCTTGGCTACACCTTC,CASTQYGDFLGYTF
NA,many,TRBV10-1,TRBJ1-5,TGCGCCAGTGAGCGGGTGCCCAATCAGCCCCAGCATTTT,CASERVPNQPQHF
NA,many,TRBV24-1,TRBJ2-7,TGTGCCACCAGTGAAGGAGGTGACGCGAACGAGCAGTACTTC,CATSEGGDANEQYF
TRBD1,many,TRBV10-3,TRBJ1-3,TGTGCCACGACAGGGGAAAGTGGAAACACCATATATTTT,CATTGESGNTIYF
NA,NA,TRBV6-2/TRBV6-3,TRBJ2-7,TGTGCCAGCAGTTACACCACCAGTATAGACGTGCAGTACTTC,CASSYTTSIDVQYF
NA,NA,TRBV20-1,TRBJ1-2,TGCAGTGCTAGGGAAACAGGGAGCCTCTATGGCTACACCTTC,CSARETGSLYGYTF
TRBD2,many,TRBV7-8,TRBJ2-1,TGTGCCAGCAGCTTAGAATTTAGGACTAGCGGGGGAGGGGAGCAGTTCTTC,CASSLEFRTSGGGEQFF